This TCR beta chain is drawn from a study of blood T cell repertoires in COVID-19. Across the study: The samples span acute and convalescent COVID-19 from the United States, Italy and Spain. T cells, B-cell-depleted T cells, or PBMCs provided the cDNA or gDNA that served as material.

Original data processing: For nucleated cells, counts were estimated from reference gene primer amplification. The protocol was immunoSEQ multiplex PCR, while the TCRdb copy is restricted to in-frame clones and leaves out a portion. V and J calls and clone size are copied from that table; D and trimming were computed from the DNA. There are about 200,000 clones in the sample; approximately 91% occur only once, and roughly a sixth lies in the top ten. V dropped 1 base and J dropped 0 bases, with 8 bases sitting between them. Germline CDR1 reads SGHRS; CDR2 reads YFSETQ. The CDR3 sequence is 15 residues long. Patients in Seattle were enrolled during active infection, then followed longitudinally.

This chain uses TRBV5-1 with TRBJ1-3, with D possibly TRBD1 on 5 matching bases. Material: peripheral blood. The origin of this receptor is a man aged 45-65 years with COVID-19, enrolled during active disease. The CDR3 sequence is CASSLQGDSGNTIYF. In DNA, the CDR3 is TGCGCCAGCAGCTTGCAGGGCGACTCTGGAAACACCATATATTTT.